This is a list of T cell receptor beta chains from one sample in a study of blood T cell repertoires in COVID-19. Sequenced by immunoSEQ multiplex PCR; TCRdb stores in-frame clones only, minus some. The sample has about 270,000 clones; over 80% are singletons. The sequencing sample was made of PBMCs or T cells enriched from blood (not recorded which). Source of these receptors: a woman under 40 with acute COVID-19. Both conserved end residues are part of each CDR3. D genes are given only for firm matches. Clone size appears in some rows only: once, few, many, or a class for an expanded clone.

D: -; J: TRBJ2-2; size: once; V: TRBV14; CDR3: CASSRQDSYSNTGELFF; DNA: TGTGCCAGCAGCCGACAGGACTCCTACTCGAACACCGGGGAGCTGTTTTTT
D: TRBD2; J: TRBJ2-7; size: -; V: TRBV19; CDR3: CASRGLAGGPENEQYF; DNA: TGTGCCAGTAGAGGACTAGCGGGAGGGCCGGAAAACGAGCAGTACTTC
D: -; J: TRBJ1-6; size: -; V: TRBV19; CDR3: CASSSGDGSPLHF; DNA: TGTGCCAGTTCGTCGGGGGACGGATCACCCCTCCACTTT
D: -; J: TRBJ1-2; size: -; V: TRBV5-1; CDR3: CASSSTVQTVNYGYTF; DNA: TGCGCCAGCAGCTCAACCGTCCAGACAGTAAACTATGGCTACACCTTC
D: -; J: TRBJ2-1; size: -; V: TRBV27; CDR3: CASRGQGLYNEQFF; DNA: TGTGCCAGCAGAGGGCAGGGTCTCTACAATGAGCAGTTCTTC
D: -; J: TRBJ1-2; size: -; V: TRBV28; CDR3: CASSPRLGWGYTF; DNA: TGTGCCAGCAGCCCTCGGTTGGGCTGGGGCTACACCTTC
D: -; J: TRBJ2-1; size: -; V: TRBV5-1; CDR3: CASSLQANNEQFF; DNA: TGCGCCAGCAGCTTGCAAGCAAACAATGAGCAGTTCTTC
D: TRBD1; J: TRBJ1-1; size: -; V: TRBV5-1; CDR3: CASSLTGGFEAFF; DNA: TGCGCCAGCAGCTTGACAGGGGGCTTCGAAGCTTTCTTT
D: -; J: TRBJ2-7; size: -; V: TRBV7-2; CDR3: CASSLGSLELQYF; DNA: TGTGCCAGCAGCTTAGGATCGTTGGAGTTGCAGTACTTC
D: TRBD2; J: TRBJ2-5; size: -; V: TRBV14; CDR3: CASSLGLAGFQETQYF; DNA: TGTGCCAGCAGCCTGGGACTAGCGGGATTCCAAGAGACCCAGTACTTC
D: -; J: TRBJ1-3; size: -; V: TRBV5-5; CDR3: CASSLDSSGNTIYF; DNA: TGTGCCAGCAGCTTGGACAGCTCTGGAAACACCATATATTTT
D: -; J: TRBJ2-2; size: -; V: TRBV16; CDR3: CASSQGAGRSGELFF; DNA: TGTGCCAGCAGCCAGGGCGCGGGGCGAAGCGGGGAGCTGTTTTTT
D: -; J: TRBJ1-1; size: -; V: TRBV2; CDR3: CASRRTENTEAFF; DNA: TGTGCCAGCAGGAGGACAGAGAACACTGAAGCTTTCTTT
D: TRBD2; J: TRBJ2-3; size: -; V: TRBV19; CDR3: CASRSGSTSGRVGVDTQYF; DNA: TGTGCCAGTAGATCGGGGAGTACTAGCGGGAGGGTCGGCGTAGATACGCAGTATTTT
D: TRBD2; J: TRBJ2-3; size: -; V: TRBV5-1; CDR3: CASSLDLAGERYTQYF; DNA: TGCGCCAGCAGCTTGGATCTAGCGGGGGAGAGGTATACGCAGTATTTT
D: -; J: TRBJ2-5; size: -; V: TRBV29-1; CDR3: CSGRTAQETQYF; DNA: TGCAGCGGACGGACAGCACAAGAGACCCAGTACTTC
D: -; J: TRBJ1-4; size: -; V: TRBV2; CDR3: CASSERQPGEKLFF; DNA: TGTGCCAGCAGTGAAAGGCAACCGGGGGAAAAACTGTTTTTT
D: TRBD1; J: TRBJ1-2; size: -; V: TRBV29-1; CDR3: CSVAGQGHYGYTF; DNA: TGCAGCGTTGCGGGACAGGGTCACTATGGCTACACCTTC
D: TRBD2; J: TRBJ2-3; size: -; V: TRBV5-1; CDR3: CASSSLAGEGDTQYF; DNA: TGCGCCAGCAGCTCATTAGCGGGGGAGGGAGATACGCAGTATTTT
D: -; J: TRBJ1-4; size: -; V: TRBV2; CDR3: CASGEPAATNEKLFF; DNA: TGTGCCAGCGGAGAGCCAGCAGCAACTAATGAAAAACTGTTTTTT
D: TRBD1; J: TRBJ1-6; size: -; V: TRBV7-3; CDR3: CASSLRDRGINSPLHF; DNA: TGTGCCAGCAGCTTAAGGGACAGGGGGATTAATTCACCCCTCCACTTT
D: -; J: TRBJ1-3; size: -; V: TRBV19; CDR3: CASSRTGDPGNTIYF; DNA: TGTGCCAGTAGTAGGACGGGGGACCCTGGAAACACCATATATTTT
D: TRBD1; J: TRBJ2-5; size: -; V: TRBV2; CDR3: CASTLDRGGETQYF; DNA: TGTGCCAGCACCTTGGACAGGGGCGGCGAGACCCAGTACTTC
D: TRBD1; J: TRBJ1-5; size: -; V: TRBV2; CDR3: CASSGRTGPEQPQHF; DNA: TGTGCCAGCAGTGGACGGACAGGGCCGGAGCAGCCCCAGCATTTT
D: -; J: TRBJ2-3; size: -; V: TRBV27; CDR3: CASSLVAHTDTQYF; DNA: TGTGCCAGCAGTTTGGTGGCTCACACAGATACGCAGTATTTT
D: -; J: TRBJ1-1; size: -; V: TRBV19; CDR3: CASSPGNTEAFF; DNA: TGTGCCAGTAGTCCGGGGAACACTGAAGCTTTCTTT
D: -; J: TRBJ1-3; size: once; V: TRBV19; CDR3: CASSIADTSGNTIYF; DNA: TGTGCCAGTAGTATAGCGGACACCTCTGGAAACACCATATATTTT
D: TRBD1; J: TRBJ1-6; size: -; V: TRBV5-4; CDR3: CASSTSGTVNSPLHF; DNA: TGTGCCAGCAGCACCTCCGGGACAGTGAATTCACCCCTCCACTTT
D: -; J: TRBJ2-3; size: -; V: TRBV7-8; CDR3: CASSLATSTDTQYF; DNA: TGTGCCAGCAGCTTAGCTACTAGCACAGATACGCAGTATTTT
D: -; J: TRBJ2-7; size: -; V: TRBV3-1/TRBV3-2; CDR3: CASSQVDEQYF; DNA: TGTGCCAGCAGCCAAGTCGACGAGCAGTACTTC
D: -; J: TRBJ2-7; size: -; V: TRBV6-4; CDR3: CASSDPGLPLGYF; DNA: TGTGCCAGCAGTGACCCAGGACTCCCCTTGGGGTACTTC
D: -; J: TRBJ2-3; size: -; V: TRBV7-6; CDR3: CASSLDIGGNADTQYF; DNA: TGTGCCAGCAGCTTAGATATCGGGGGTAACGCAGATACGCAGTATTTT
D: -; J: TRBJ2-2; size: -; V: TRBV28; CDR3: CVASRGNTGELFF; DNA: TGTGTAGCGAGCAGGGGCAACACCGGGGAGCTGTTTTTT
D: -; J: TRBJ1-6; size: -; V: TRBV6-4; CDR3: CASSEQSYNSPLHF; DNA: TGTGCCAGCAGTGAACAGTCGTATAATTCACCCCTCCACTTT
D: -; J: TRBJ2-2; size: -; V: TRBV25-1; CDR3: CASSESVRLNTGELFF; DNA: TGTGCCAGCAGTGAAAGTGTGAGGCTAAACACCGGGGAGCTGTTTTTT
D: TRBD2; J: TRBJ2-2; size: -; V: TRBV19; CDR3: CASSMVPGGAGELFF; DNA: TGTGCCAGTAGTATGGTTCCGGGAGGGGCCGGGGAGCTGTTTTTT
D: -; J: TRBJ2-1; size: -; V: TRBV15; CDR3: CATSRGPAGNNEQFF; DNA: TGTGCCACCAGCAGGGGCCCAGCGGGCAACAATGAGCAGTTCTTC
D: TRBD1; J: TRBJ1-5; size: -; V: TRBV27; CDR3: CASRTGDSNQPQHF; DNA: TGTGCCAGCCGTACAGGGGATAGCAATCAGCCCCAGCATTTT
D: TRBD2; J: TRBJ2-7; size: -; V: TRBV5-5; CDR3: CASSLNLAGVSYEQYF; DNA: TGTGCCAGCAGCTTAAATTTAGCGGGAGTCTCCTACGAGCAGTACTTC
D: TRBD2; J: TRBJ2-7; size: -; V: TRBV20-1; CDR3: CSASISGTALYEQYF; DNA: TGCAGTGCCAGTATAAGCGGGACGGCCCTCTACGAGCAGTACTTC
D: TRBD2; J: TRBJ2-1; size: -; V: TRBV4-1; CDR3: CASSQGLAGFLSSYNEQFF; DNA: TGCGCCAGCAGCCAAGGACTAGCGGGATTCCTTAGCTCCTACAATGAGCAGTTCTTC
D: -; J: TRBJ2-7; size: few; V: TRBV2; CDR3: CASSVSPRLNFSYEQYF; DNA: TGTGCCAGCAGTGTCTCTCCCAGGCTTAATTTCTCCTACGAGCAGTACTTC
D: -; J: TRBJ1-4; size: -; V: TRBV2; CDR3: CASSVEGSGEKLFF; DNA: TGTGCCAGCAGTGTGGAGGGATCAGGGGAAAAACTGTTTTTT
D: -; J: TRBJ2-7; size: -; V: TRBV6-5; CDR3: CASSYGRTYEQYF; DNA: TGTGCCAGCAGTTACGGCCGAACCTACGAGCAGTACTTC
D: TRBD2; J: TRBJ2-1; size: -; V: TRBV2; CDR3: CASSEASTSGRAFLRNEQFF; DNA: TGTGCCAGCAGTGAAGCGTCAACTAGCGGGAGGGCCTTTCTACGAAATGAGCAGTTCTTC
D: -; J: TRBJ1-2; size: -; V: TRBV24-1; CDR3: CATSDQTPRGNGYTF; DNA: TGTGCCACCAGTGATCAAACCCCCAGGGGAAACGGCTACACCTTC
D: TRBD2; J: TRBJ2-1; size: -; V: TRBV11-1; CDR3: CASSFKLAGVVNEQFF; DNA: TGTGCCAGCAGCTTTAAACTAGCGGGAGTCGTCAATGAGCAGTTCTTC
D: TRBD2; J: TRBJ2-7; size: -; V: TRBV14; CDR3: CASSRLTSGSEQYF; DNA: TGTGCCAGCAGCCGACTGACTAGCGGGAGCGAGCAGTACTTC
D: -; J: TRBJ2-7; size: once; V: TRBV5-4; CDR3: CASSFYPGYEQYF; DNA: TGTGCCAGCAGCTTCTATCCGGGGTACGAGCAGTACTTC
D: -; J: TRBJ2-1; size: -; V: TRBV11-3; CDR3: CASSLGWGDNEQFF; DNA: TGTGCCAGCAGCTTGGGGTGGGGGGACAATGAGCAGTTCTTC
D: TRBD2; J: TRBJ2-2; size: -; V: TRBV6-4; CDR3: CASSDTSDTGELFF; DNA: TGTGCCAGCAGTGACACTAGCGACACCGGGGAGCTGTTTTTT
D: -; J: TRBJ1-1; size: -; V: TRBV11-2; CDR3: CASSLGRSNTEAFF; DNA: TGTGCCAGCAGCTTAGGCCGGTCGAACACTGAAGCTTTCTTT
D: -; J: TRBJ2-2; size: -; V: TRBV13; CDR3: CASSLRNTGELFF; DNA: TGTGCCAGCAGCTTACGGAACACCGGGGAGCTGTTTTTT
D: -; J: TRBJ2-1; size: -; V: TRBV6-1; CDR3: CASSEPGNPQYNEQFF; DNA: TGTGCCAGCAGTGAGCCGGGAAATCCCCAGTACAATGAGCAGTTCTTC